The rows below give T cell receptor beta chains drawn from one sample of a study of blood T cell repertoires in COVID-19. Produced via immunoSEQ multiplex PCR; TCRdb's table is partial and in-frame only. The table has about 130,000 clones, around 86% seen once. The material sequenced was peripheral blood. The receptors shown here come from a human donor in a cohort sampled during active COVID-19. The CDR3 runs from the conserved cysteine through the conserved F or W. The D gene is left open where the match is weak. The size field is filled for only some rows; it gives once, few, many or a size class.

cdr3_length clone_size j_call v_call d_call cdr3_nt cdr3_aa
17 NA TRBJ2-5 TRBV5-4 TRBD2 TGTGCCAGCAGCTCGGGACTAGCGGGGGTCTATGGCAAGACCCAGTACTTC CASSSGLAGVYGKTQYF
14 once TRBJ2-1 TRBV6-5 NA TGTGCCAGTAAGCAGTCGCGGGGTTACAATGAGCAGTTCTTC CASKQSRGYNEQFF
14 NA TRBJ2-7 TRBV28 TRBD1 TGTGCCAGCAGACGTGCCAGGGGGAACTACGAGCAGTACTTC CASRRARGNYEQYF
18 NA TRBJ2-3 TRBV4-3 TRBD1 TGCGCCAGCAGCCAAGGAGGAGGACAGGGCTATAGCACAGATACGCAGTATTTT CASSQGGGQGYSTDTQYF
14 NA TRBJ2-7 TRBV7-2 NA TGTGCCAGCAGCCCCAGCTTTACTAGCTACGAGCAGTACTTC CASSPSFTSYEQYF
13 NA TRBJ2-1 TRBV6-6 NA TGTGCCAGCAGTTGGGCCGAACTTAATGAGCAGTTCTTC CASSWAELNEQFF
13 once TRBJ2-7 TRBV6-2/TRBV6-3 NA TGTGCCAGCAGTTTGCCAGGGTCCTACGAGCAGTACTTC CASSLPGSYEQYF
14 NA TRBJ2-1 TRBV19 NA TGTGCCAGTACTCCATTCCGGGGGAGCAATGAGCAGTTCTTC CASTPFRGSNEQFF
14 NA TRBJ2-1 TRBV4-2 NA TGTGCCAGCAACTCCCCCCCGGGAAGCAATGAGCAGTTCTTC CASNSPPGSNEQFF
13 NA TRBJ2-1 TRBV21-1 NA TGTGCCAGCTTGGAGGGAGGAGGTAATGAGCAGTTCTTC CASLEGGGNEQFF
16 NA TRBJ2-4 TRBV27 NA TGTGCCAGCAGTTTATCGGGGACAAGAGCCAAAAACATTCAGTACTTC CASSLSGTRAKNIQYF
15 NA TRBJ2-3 TRBV6-5 TRBD1 TGTGCCAGCAGGACCAGACAGGGGGCCAAAGATACGCAGTATTTT CASRTRQGAKDTQYF
13 NA TRBJ1-2 TRBV5-8 TRBD1 TGTGCCAGCCGATTGGACAGGGTGGATGGCTACACCTTC CASRLDRVDGYTF
16 NA TRBJ1-2 TRBV29-1 TRBD1 TGCAGCGTTGTTCCACCCGGGACAGGGTTTGGGTATGGCTACACCTTC CSVVPPGTGFGYGYTF
14 NA TRBJ2-7 TRBV2 NA TGTGCCACCCTAGAGGACTATTTCTCCTACGAGCAGTACTTC CATLEDYFSYEQYF
11 NA TRBJ2-1 TRBV20-1 NA TGCAGTGCAAGACCGGGACTCGAGCAGTTCTTC CSARPGLEQFF
12 NA TRBJ1-2 TRBV29-1 TRBD1 TGCAGCGTAGGACAGGGAAGCTATGGCTACACCTTC CSVGQGSYGYTF
14 NA TRBJ1-2 TRBV28 TRBD1 TGTGCCAGCAGAAACAGGGGGAAGGCTTCTGGCTACACCTTC CASRNRGKASGYTF